One sample yielded the 22 T cell receptor beta chains listed below, sequenced in a study of T cells in localized non-small cell lung cancer. Clones were sequenced by immunoSEQ multiplex PCR, and TCRdb holds only the in-frame ones, with some missing. Of about 950 clones listed, 17% are singletons. The input for sequencing was lung tumor tissue, taken before any cancer treatment. The receptors stem from a female donor aged 60 or older with stage I squamous cell lung carcinoma.

The chain carries TRBV18 and TRBJ1-4, with a possible D match to TRBD1 (5 bases). The CDR3 totals 15 residues. Germline values: CDR1 KGHSH, CDR2 LQKENI. V was trimmed by 3 bases and J by 5 bases, leaving 13 bases between them. In DNA form, the CDR3 reads TGTGCCAGCTCACCGGCGGGGGTCAAGAATGAAAAACTGTTTTTT. Translated: CASSPAGVKNEKLFF.

This sequence joins TRBV30 and TRBJ2-2; 10 positions match TRBD1. Trimming removed 1 base from V and 4 bases from J; junction bases left unmatched: 6. Germline CDR1 is GTSNPN and CDR2 is SVGIG (reference sequence). The CDR3 extends over 16 amino acids. CDR3 nucleotide sequence: TGTGCCTGGAGTGCTCCGGGACAGGGGTTCACCGGGGAGCTGTTTTTT. As protein: CAWSAPGQGFTGELFF.

In its sample, this clone was seen a few times. This chain uses TRBV10-3 with TRBJ2-2, with 9 bases that match TRBD1. J lost 6 bases, V lost 2 bases, and 7 bases had no gene match. From germline, CDR1 is ENHRY and CDR2 SYGVKD. This CDR3 has 16 amino acids. The CDR3 protein is CAISEADRGRAGELFF. CDR3 nucleotide sequence: TGTGCCATCAGTGAGGCGGACAGGGGCAGGGCCGGGGAGCTGTTTTTT.

This chain uses TRBV11-3 with TRBJ2-3; unclear D gene. From germline, CDR1 is SGHNT and CDR2 YENEEA. The V end lost 0 bases, the J end lost 1 base, and 8 bases lay between the germline ends. The CDR3 totals 15 residues. CDR3 protein: CASSLDPGRTDTQYF. CDR3 nucleotides: TGTGCCAGCAGCTTAGACCCCGGTCGCACAGATACGCAGTATTTT. The full variable domain, with the rest looked up from reference TRBV11-3 and TRBJ2-3, is EAGVVQSPRYKIIEKKQPVAFWCNPISGHNTLYWYLQNLGQGPELLIRYENEEAVDDSQLPKDRFSAERLKGVDSTLKIQPAELGDSAVYLCASSLDPGRTDTQYFGPGTRLTVL.

This clone rates as large (0.1 to 1%). The chain links TRBV6-8 to TRBJ2-2; perhaps TRBD2 as D (5 bases). The CDR3 is 15 residues long. Trimming pared 7 bases from V and 1 base from J, leaving 13 bases between. Germline CDR1 is MNHGY and CDR2 is SAAAGT. CDR3 sequence (DNA): TGTGCCAGCACCCTACGAGGGCAGAACACCGGGGAGCTGTTTTTT. It codes for CASTLRGQNTGELFF.

This clone turned up a few times. CDR3 sequence reads: CASVFGGTHTEAFF. DNA for the CDR3: TGTGCCAGCGTCTTCGGTGGGACGCACACTGAAGCTTTCTTT. The J gene is TRBJ1-1, the V gene TRBV11-3, with a weak D call TRBD1 (5 bases). Germline assignment: CDR1 SGHNT and CDR2 YENEEA. This CDR3 has 14 amino acids. V lost 8 bases to trimming and J lost 3 bases, with 16 bases between them. The full variable domain, in which reference TRBV11-3 and TRBJ1-1 provide the parts outside the CDR3, is EAGVVQSPRYKIIEKKQPVAFWCNPISGHNTLYWYLQNLGQGPELLIRYENEEAVDDSQLPKDRFSAERLKGVDSTLKIQPAELGDSAVYLCASVFGGTHTEAFFGQGTRLTVV.

In this sample, this clone turned up a few times. The junction differs from germline at one of its ends, possibly a read error. The chain couples TRBV6-8 to TRBJ1-6, with TRBD1 matching over 11 bases. Per the germline V gene, CDR1 is MNHGY and CDR2 is SAAAGT. The CDR3 length is 16 residues. The CDR3 DNA reads as TGTGCCATCAGTGGACAGGGGGCATCCTATAATTCACCCCTCCACTTT. Its translation is CAISGQGASYNSPLHF.

The gene calls are TRBV29-1 and TRBJ2-4; 8 bases align to TRBD1. Germline V gene lookup returns CDR1 SQVTM and CDR2 ANQGSEA. The CDR3 covers 15 residues. V gave up 6 bases and J gave up 6 bases; unmatched junction bases: 13. As DNA, the CDR3 is TGCAGCGTGGCCTTTCAGGGGGCTAACAGAAACATTCAGTACTTC. Protein product: CSVAFQGANRNIQYF.

The rearrangement joins TRBV11-3 to TRBJ1-5; 9 bases match TRBD1. With 3 bases clipped from V and 6 bases from J, the junction kept 6 bases outside the gene matches. The CDR3 loop spans 15 amino acids. Per the germline V gene, CDR1 is SGHNT and CDR2 is YENEEA. CDR3 coding DNA: TGTGCCAGCAGCTTTCTGGGACAGGGAGTTCAGCCCCAGCATTTT. This sequence encodes CASSFLGQGVQPQHF.

This chain joins TRBV5-1 and TRBJ2-3; D unresolved. Trimming cost V 2 bases and J 3 bases, with 10 bases left between them. Germline lookup yields CDR1 SGHRS and CDR2 YFSETQ. The CDR3 loop spans 14 amino acids. CDR3 amino acids: CASSLLGGTDTQYF. The CDR3, as DNA: TGCGCCAGCAGCTTATTGGGCGGAACAGATACGCAGTATTTT.

This chain joins TRBV15 and TRBJ1-5; D is unclear. The CDR3 sequence is 14 residues long. Deletions cut 1 base from V and 8 bases from J, with 12 bases between. Germline V gene sequence: CDR1 LNHNV, CDR2 YYDKDF (reference sequence). DNA for the CDR3: TGTGCCACCAGCAGAGCGTCGGTTCGGGAGCCCCAGCATTTT. Translated, it gives CATSRASVREPQHF.

The rearrangement uses TRBV11-3 and TRBJ1-2, with 12 bases fitting TRBD1. V was clipped by 3 bases and J by 5 bases; unmatched bases: 7. CDR1 is SGHNT and CDR2 is YENEEA in the germline V gene. The CDR3 covers 16 residues. The CDR3 spells CASSLRGTGGFYGYTF. DNA of the CDR3: TGTGCCAGCAGCTTGAGGGGGACAGGGGGCTTTTATGGCTACACCTTC.

The CDR3, as DNA: TGTGCCAGCAGCAGTGTGACAGGCACTGAAGCTTTCTTT. This gives the protein CASSSVTGTEAFF. The chain uses TRBV7-2 and TRBJ1-1; tentatively, D is TRBD1 (6 bases). Trimming stripped 5 bases from V and 4 bases from J, with 11 bases between. CDR3 size: 13 residues. From germline, CDR1 is SGHTA and CDR2 FQGNSA.

By frequency in the sample, this clone is medium-sized. The chain recombines TRBV6-8 with TRBJ2-5; D uncertain. The CDR3 has 13 residues. Germline CDR1 MNHGY, CDR2 SAAAGT. With 6 bases removed from V and 2 bases from J, the gap between germline ends came to 10 bases. CDR3 sequence (DNA): TGTGCCAGCAGCCGACGGGTTCAAGAGACCCAGTACTTC. Amino acids: CASSRRVQETQYF.

The V gene is TRBV19, the J gene TRBJ1-2; D remains ambiguous. CDR1 LNHDA and CDR2 SQIVND come from the germline V gene (reference sequence). The length of the CDR3 is 13 residues. V was trimmed by 6 bases and J by 4 bases, leaving 12 bases between them. The CDR3 sequence is CASRIGLSYGYTF. Here the CDR3 DNA reads TGTGCCAGTAGGATTGGGCTTTCCTATGGCTACACCTTC.

By share, this clone ranks as large. The V and J genes are TRBV6-8 and TRBJ1-3, with TRBD1 matching over 7 bases. The CDR3 is made up of 13 amino acids. Per germline, CDR1 MNHGY and CDR2 SAAAGT. Trimming took 7 bases from V and 4 from J; bases not matched to a gene: 4. CDR3 amino acids: CASKQGPGNTIYF. The DNA for the CDR3 is TGTGCCAGCAAACAGGGGCCCGGAAACACCATATATTTT.

A few counts support this clone. The rearrangement joins TRBV6-8 to TRBJ1-5; TRBD1 agrees at 12 bases. The V gene's germline CDR1 is MNHGY and CDR2 SAAAGT. The CDR3 is 17 residues long. V dropped 9 bases and J dropped 2; count of bases not matched to a gene: 11. As DNA, the CDR3 is TGTGCCAGAGGACCGGGACAGGGGGCGAGGGGCAATCAGCCCCAGCATTTT. Encoded protein: CARGPGQGARGNQPQHF.

This clone appeared a few times. The V call is TRBV19, the J call TRBJ1-5, with 8 bases that match TRBD1. Trimming cost V 0 bases and J 3 bases; bases outside gene matches: 4. The CDR3 has 16 residues. Germline V gives CDR1 LNHDA, CDR2 SQIVND (reference sequence). CDR3 coding DNA: TGTGCCAGTAGTATAGATCCGGGACAGGTCAATCAGCCCCAGCATTTT. The encoded protein is CASSIDPGQVNQPQHF.

This clone was observed a handful of times. The V and J genes are TRBV11-3 and TRBJ2-2, with 10 bases identical to TRBD1. V was clipped by 5 bases and J by 5 bases; unmatched bases: 5. The CDR3 covers 15 residues. CDR1 is SGHNT, CDR2 YENEEA, per germline. This chain's CDR3 is CASSPDRGHTGELFF. The CDR3, as DNA: TGTGCCAGCAGCCCAGACAGGGGGCATACCGGGGAGCTGTTTTTT.

The rearrangement joins TRBV19 to TRBJ2-5; 8 nucleotides line up with TRBD1. Per the germline V gene, CDR1 is LNHDA and CDR2 is SQIVND (reference sequence). The CDR3 runs 15 residues. The ends lost 4 bases at V and 2 bases at J; junction bases unmatched: 6. CDR3 DNA sequence: TGTGCCAGTAGTAGGACAGGGAGCGAACAAGAGACCCAGTACTTC. It translates to CASSRTGSEQETQYF.

V gene TRBV6-8 combines with J gene TRBJ2-7; 9 nucleotides line up with TRBD1. This CDR3 contains 13 residues. Germline loops: CDR1 MNHGY, CDR2 SAAAGT. V shed 4 bases and J 3 bases; nucleotides not matched to a gene: 1. The CDR3 DNA is TGTGCCAGCAGTTCGGGACAGGGCTACGAGCAGTACTTC. It encodes CASSSGQGYEQYF.

In its sample, this clone ranks as large. The rearrangement joins TRBV18 to TRBJ1-4; D not resolved. The CDR3 runs to 13 residues. The germline gives CDR1 KGHSH, CDR2 LQKENI. Trimming left V 3 bases short and J 6 bases short, with 8 bases between. The CDR3 protein is CASSPQVDEKLFF. The CDR3 region has the DNA TGTGCCAGCTCACCTCAGGTCGATGAAAAACTGTTTTTT.